The sequence of this T cell receptor beta chain was determined in a study of graft-versus-host responses after intestinal transplantation. About the research overall: Anti-thymocyte globulin induction preceded about three years of tacrolimus and steroid maintenance in all recipients.

Sequenced by immunoSEQ multiplex PCR; TCRdb stores in-frame clones only, minus some. The sample consists of more than 70,000 clones, around 90% of them appearing once. Regarding the study as a whole: Early post-transplant declines in HvG were associated with peak levels of circulating GvH clones. GvH clones turned up in recipient marrow; some had shown up first in ileum or blood.

A word on this clone: Its antigen is unknown.

This TCR was sampled from a human donor who received an intestinal transplant. Sequenced material: unstimulated CD4+ T cells sorted from spleen or lymph node cells, taken before intestinal transplant.

The CDR3 here is CSALLAETQYF. CDR3 nucleotide sequence: TGCAGTGCTCTACTAGCGGAGACCCAGTACTTC. The rearrangement links TRBV20-1 to TRBJ2-5; 7 nucleotides match TRBD2. The V and J ends lost 5 bases and 5 bases, in that order; junction bases with no gene match: 2. Per the germline V gene, CDR1 is DFQATT and CDR2 is SNEGSKA (reference sequence). The CDR3 runs to 11 residues.